These T cell receptor beta chains were read from a single sample in a study of CD8 T cells in ankylosing spondylitis. TCRdb re-called the 5' RACE reads through MiXCR, storing one row per CDR3 protein. The table lists 80,000 to 90,000 distinct CDR3 sequences, roughly 30% of them singletons, with around 56% in the top ten. The source material was blood, either unsorted or a sorted T cell fraction (not recorded which). The receptors here all came from a male donor with ankylosing spondylitis or in good health (not recorded which). Both conserved end residues are part of each CDR3. A D gene is named only where the DNA matches it firmly. Size is omitted from some rows. Given values are once, few, many or a class for expanded clones.

d_gene	abundance	len	v_gene	j_gene	CDR3nt	CDR3aa
.	.	14	TRBV20-1	TRBJ2-5	TGCAGTGCTAGATCCCTAGCGCCCACTGGGACCCAGTACTTC	CSARSLAPTGTQYF
.	.	15	TRBV29-1	TRBJ2-5	TGCAGCGTTGAGGGGTATAAGAGCATGAGGGAGACCCAGTACTTC	CSVEGYKSMRETQYF
TRBD2	.	15	TRBV20-1	TRBJ2-7	TGCAGTGCTAGAGATAGGGCTAGCGGGGCCTACGAGCAGTACTTC	CSARDRASGAYEQYF
.	.	11	TRBV7-3	TRBJ2-2	TGTGCCAGCAGCTTCGGCGGGGAGCTGTTTTTT	CASSFGGELFF
.	once	14	TRBV20-1	TRBJ1-1	TGCAGTGCTAGCCAGGGGAAATTGTTCACTGAAGCTTTCTTT	CSASQGKLFTEAFF
TRBD1	.	15	TRBV20-1	TRBJ1-1	TGCAGTGCCTTCACAGGGGGTCTCATGAACACTGAAGCTTTCTTT	CSAFTGGLMNTEAFF
.	.	13	TRBV20-1	TRBJ2-1	TGCAGTGCACGGACTACCTCCTACAATGAGCAGTTCTTC	CSARTTSYNEQFF
TRBD2	few	15	TRBV20-1	TRBJ2-1	TGCAGTGCTAGGGATAGCGGGTGGGTCTACAATGAGCAGTTCTTC	CSARDSGWVYNEQFF
TRBD2	.	16	TRBV7-9	TRBJ2-1	TGTGCCAGCAGCTTAGTTCTAGCGGGGGGGAACAATGAGCAGTTCTTC	CASSLVLAGGNNEQFF
.	many	15	TRBV10-3	TRBJ2-5	TGTGCCATCAGTGAGTCGGCGGGGTTAGGCGAGACCCAGTACTTC	CAISESAGLGETQYF
.	few	12	TRBV20-1	TRBJ2-5	TGCAGTGCAATTCTGGGGCGGGAGACCCAGTACTTC	CSAILGRETQYF
.	many	14	TRBV7-2	TRBJ2-3	TGTGCCAGCAGCTTCGGGACCTGGCCAGATACGCAGTATTTT	CASSFGTWPDTQYF
.	few	11	TRBV5-1	TRBJ1-2	TGCGCCAGCGGCAGGGATTATGGCTACACCTTC	CASGRDYGYTF
.	.	13	TRBV7-9	TRBJ2-4	TGTGCCAGCAGCTTAGGGGGGGAAAACATTCAGTACTTC	CASSLGGENIQYF
.	.	11	TRBV30	TRBJ1-1	TGTGCCTCGAGCAAGGGCGTTTCAGCTTTCTTT	CASSKGVSAFF
TRBD1	.	14	TRBV6-6	TRBJ1-4	TGTGCCAGCAGACGACAGGGGGTTGGAGAAAAACTGTTTTTT	CASRRQGVGEKLFF
.	.	19	TRBV12-3/TRBV12-4	TRBJ1-3	TGTGCCAGCAGTTTGGACCTCCTTACTAGGAAGAGCTCTGGAAACACCATATATTTT	CASSLDLLTRKSSGNTIYF
.	few	13	TRBV6-1	TRBJ1-6	TGTGCCAGCAGTCATATTAGCAATTCACCCCTCCACTTT	CASSHISNSPLHF
TRBD1	few	13	TRBV28	TRBJ2-7	TGTGCCAGCACCGGGACAGGGGGCCGCGAGCAGTACTTC	CASTGTGGREQYF
TRBD2	once	15	TRBV7-2	TRBJ2-2	TGTGCCAGCAGCTTAGACGGGAGGCGGACCGGGGAGCTGTTTTTT	CASSLDGRRTGELFF
.	.	15	TRBV5-1	TRBJ1-4	TGCGCCAGCAGCCACACGGGTTCGCCTAATGAAAAACTGTTTTTT	CASSHTGSPNEKLFF
.	few	15	TRBV7-9	TRBJ2-4	TGTGCCAGCAGCTCCTTTAGTGGGAGGTATGACATTCAGTACTTC	CASSSFSGRYDIQYF
.	once	14	TRBV18	TRBJ1-2	TGTGCCAGCTCACCACGGGGAGGGATCGGTGGCTACACCTTC	CASSPRGGIGGYTF
.	.	14	TRBV5-5	TRBJ1-5	TGTGCCAGCAGCCCATACAGGGTCGGACAGCCCCAGCATTTT	CASSPYRVGQPQHF
.	.	13	TRBV5-4	TRBJ2-2	TGTGCCAGCACAGGTGTGAACACCGGGGAGCTGTTTTTT	CASTGVNTGELFF
.	once	13	TRBV7-2	TRBJ1-1	TGTGCCAGTAGACCGATGATGAACACTGAAGCTTTCTTT	CASRPMMNTEAFF
.	.	15	TRBV5-5	TRBJ1-6	TGTGCCAGCAGCCCGACTGAAGGGGGTGCTTCACCCCTCCACTTT	CASSPTEGGASPLHF
.	.	18	TRBV5-1	TRBJ1-3	TGCGCCAGCAGCTTGTCCCCCTTACAGGAACTCTCTGGAAACACCATATATTTT	CASSLSPLQELSGNTIYF
.	.	17	TRBV7-3	TRBJ2-3	TGTGCCAGCAGCCTTAACCCGGGGCCCGATTTCACAGATACGCAGTATTTT	CASSLNPGPDFTDTQYF
TRBD2	many	18	TRBV29-1	TRBJ2-1	TGCAGCGCTATCATTCTAGCGGGGCTATTCGGCTCCTACAATGAGCAGTTCTTC	CSAIILAGLFGSYNEQFF
.	.	15	TRBV12-3/TRBV12-4	TRBJ1-4	TGTGCCAGCCAGGCCGGGAGAGCAACTAATGAAAAACTGTTTTTT	CASQAGRATNEKLFF
.	few	11	TRBV5-5	TRBJ2-1	TGTGCCAGCAGCTTGGCAAGGGAGCAGTTCTTC	CASSLAREQFF
TRBD1	few	14	TRBV5-5	TRBJ1-2	TGTGCCAGCAGCTTCACAGGGGGCATGAAGGGCTACACCTTC	CASSFTGGMKGYTF
TRBD2	few	15	TRBV20-1	TRBJ2-7	TGCAGTGCTAGAGATCCACTAGCGGGAGCAGGCGAGCAGTACTTC	CSARDPLAGAGEQYF
TRBD2	few	15	TRBV7-8	TRBJ2-7	TGTGCCAGCAGCCCTCCGGGGACTACAGGTTACGAGCAGTACTTC	CASSPPGTTGYEQYF
.	few	14	TRBV20-1	TRBJ1-5	TGCAGTGCTAGAGCTTTAGGGGACAATCAGCCCCAGCATTTT	CSARALGDNQPQHF
.	.	14	TRBV5-1	TRBJ2-7	TGCGCCAGCAGCTTCAGTCAGGACAACTACGAGCAGTACTTC	CASSFSQDNYEQYF
.	.	11	TRBV7-2	TRBJ2-7	TGTGCCAGCAGCCCTCGTATTGAGCAGTACTTC	CASSPRIEQYF
.	few	13	TRBV7-9	TRBJ2-6	TGTGCCAGCAGCTTCCAGGGGGCCAACGTCCTGACTTTC	CASSFQGANVLTF
TRBD1	many	13	TRBV6-1	TRBJ2-1	TGTGCCAGCTTGACAGGGGTCCACAATGAGCAGTTCTTC	CASLTGVHNEQFF
.	.	12	TRBV30	TRBJ2-7	TGTGCCTGGAGTGAGCAGGGACACGAGCAGTACTTC	CAWSEQGHEQYF
.	.	12	TRBV20-1	TRBJ2-4	TGCAGTGCTAGACAGGTCGGGGACATTCAGTACTTC	CSARQVGDIQYF
.	few	21	TRBV20-1	TRBJ1-2	TGCAGTGCTAGATTTTTTCTTCCCGGGTTTACGAAAGGGATTAAGAACTATGGCTACACCTTC	CSARFFLPGFTKGIKNYGYTF